Sequencing of this T cell receptor (beta chain) was carried out in a study of shared clonotypes between healthy human individuals. Here immunoSEQ multiplex PCR was the method, and the copy in TCRdb shows in-frame clones only, minus some. The sample has some 2,400,000 clones; under 97% are singletons. Germline V gives CDR1 GTSNPN, CDR2 SVGIG (reference sequence). There are 12 residues in the CDR3. Study outcomes and limitations: Donors were few, which limited the genetic and exposure-history diversity represented. A handful of donors shared about 4.5% of their naive CD4 clonotypes. Among donors, the sharing of clonotypes was expected to be influenced by sequencing depth.

A remark on this clone: No antigen is known for it. Sequence at one end of the junction differs from germline and may be a read error.

The sequence derives from a man in his late teens or twenties in good health. V gene TRBV30 combines with J gene TRBJ2-1; D possibly corresponds to TRBD2 (5 bases). Sequencing input: naive CD4+ T cells sorted from blood. Indicated subset: CD45RA+ positively selected. CDR3 sequence: CAWSGDYNGQFF. CDR3 nucleotide sequence: TGTGCCTGGAGTGGAGACTACAATGGGCAGTTCTTC.